This T cell receptor beta chain derives from a study of T cell responses to AZD1222 COVID-19 vaccine. As for the study in general: Analysis merged second doses at about 4 or about 12 weeks.

The data were produced by immunoSEQ multiplex PCR, yet TCRdb's version contains in-frame clones alone and is incomplete. The table records 150,000 or so clones, 88% of them present only once. Regarding this clone: The antigen is not known.

Study-level findings and limits: Reportedly, close to half of spike-specific TCRs are directed against unmutated variant regions. At 160-218 and 743-854, vaccine-associated CD4 TCRs were dominant, and they spanned spike. Most donors were white British, females outnumbered males, and clonal diversity was possibly underestimated.

Per germline, CDR1 SGHKS and CDR2 YYEKEE (reference sequence). Trimming shortened V by 2 bases and J by 0 bases, and 14 bases separated the two germline ends. The CDR3 totals 16 residues. The sample consisted of peripheral blood, taken on day 0 of AZD1222 vaccination. This receptor was taken from an adult in good health. V and J are TRBV5-5 and TRBJ2-5; a possible D gene is TRBD2 (6 bases). CDR3 sequence reads: CASSLNPRDYQETQYF. In DNA, the CDR3 is TGTGCCAGCAGCTTAAACCCCCGGGACTACCAAGAGACCCAGTACTTC.